This TCR beta chain came from a study of beta chain features in type 1 diabetes. Study-wide background: Patients were similar to healthy donors in age and gender (as well as in cell yields).

Looked up from germline, CDR1 is MGHDK and CDR2 is SYGVNS. The ends were cut back, 5 bases at V and 4 bases at J, with 9 bases in the middle. The CDR3 totals 12 residues. Overall study results and limits: Cells that show high TCR expression could be over-represented by cDNA sequencing. In all four CD4+ subsets, TCRB CDR3 length was significantly, moderately reduced in type 1 diabetes.

Expressed TCRB transcripts were sequenced, since all the RNA that had been isolated was reverse transcribed. Data came from immunoSEQ multiplex PCR; TCRdb stores just in-frame clones and leaves some out. The sample has approximately 170,000 clones; roughly 60% are singletons. This clone was counted a single time. Its antigen remains unidentified. The chain carries TRBV25-1 and TRBJ2-7; D remains ambiguous. The sample was naive CD4+ T cells from blood. The TCR was taken from a man under 40 with type 1 diabetes. For the CDR3, the DNA is TGTGCCAGCAGTTCGACGGGTTACGAGCAGTACTTC. Translation gives CASSSTGYEQYF.